The 18 T cell receptor beta chains below all came from one sample that was sequenced in a study of blood T cell repertoires in COVID-19. The method was immunoSEQ multiplex PCR; TCRdb's version includes in-frame clones alone and lacks a portion of them. The table records some 200,000 clones, around 84% of them present only once. Material: peripheral blood. The receptors stem from a woman older than 75 with COVID-19, enrolled during active disease.

The chain couples TRBV6-4 to TRBJ2-3, with D perhaps TRBD1 (6 bases). V lost 4 bases to trimming and J lost 3 bases, with 14 bases between them. The germline CDR1 and CDR2 sequences are MRHNA and SNTAGT. The length of the CDR3 is 15 residues. CDR3 sequence reads: CASSANQGITDTQYF. The CDR3 DNA sequence: TGTGCCAGCAGTGCGAATCAGGGGATAACAGATACGCAGTATTTT.

The chain has TRBV7-6 and TRBJ2-2, with 8 bases matching TRBD2. With 8 bases clipped from V and 0 bases from J, the junction kept 8 bases outside the gene matches. Germline assignment: CDR1 SGHVS and CDR2 FNYEAQ. The CDR3 consists of 16 residues. The CDR3 spells CASSRAGGPNTGELFF. The CDR3, as DNA: TGTGCCAGCTCTCGGGCGGGGGGACCGAACACCGGGGAGCTGTTTTTT.

This clone has only a few counts. This rearrangement joins TRBV7-9 to TRBJ1-4; D gene ambiguous. Germline lookup yields CDR1 SEHNR and CDR2 FQNEAQ (reference sequence). V dropped 2 bases and J dropped 4 bases, with 5 bases sitting between them. There are 13 residues in the CDR3. CDR3 sequence: CASSLSGNEKLFF. The DNA of the CDR3 is TGTGCCAGCAGCTTAAGCGGTAATGAAAAACTGTTTTTT.

The rearrangement links TRBV3-1 (or the pseudogene TRBV3-2) to TRBJ1-1, with D possibly being TRBD1 (5 bases). The CDR3 sequence is 16 residues long. CDR1 is LGHDT and CDR2 is YNNKEL in the germline V gene (reference sequence). V dropped 1 base and J dropped 5 bases, with 17 bases sitting between them. The CDR3 DNA sequence: TGTGCCAGCAGCCAAGTAACATCTAGGGGTAGTACTGAAGCTTTCTTT. Translated, it gives CASSQVTSRGSTEAFF.

The J gene is TRBJ2-3, the V gene TRBV4-2; 11 positions match TRBD2. Per germline, CDR1 LGHNA and CDR2 YNFKEQ. CDR3 size: 18 residues. V trimming: 0 bases; J trimming: 5 bases; junction bases outside the gene matches: 10. The CDR3 loop is CASSQDQVAGGRGDTQYF. The CDR3, as DNA: TGTGCCAGCAGCCAAGATCAGGTAGCGGGGGGGCGTGGAGATACGCAGTATTTT.

This clone was found once. The chain has TRBV2 and TRBJ2-7; D is unresolved. The CDR3 consists of 12 residues. V shed 11 bases and J shed 2 bases, with 13 bases lying between them. From germline, CDR1 is SNHLY and CDR2 FYNNEI. The CDR3 bases are TGTGCCGGCGGCCAGTCGCCCTACGAGCAGTACGTC. Amino acids: CAGGQSPYEQYV.

The gene calls are TRBV5-6 and TRBJ2-1; 9 nucleotides match TRBD1. The V and J ends lost 8 bases and 0 bases, in that order; junction bases with no gene match: 9. Germline V CDR1 and CDR2: SGHDT, YYEEEE. The CDR3 runs to 16 residues. The CDR3 sequence is CASGTGLASSYNEQFF. CDR3 in DNA: TGTGCCAGTGGGACAGGGCTAGCCTCCTCCTACAATGAGCAGTTCTTC. Filled out from reference TRBV5-6 and TRBJ2-1, the complete variable domain reads DAGVTQSPTHLIKTRGQQVTLRCSPKSGHDTVSWYQQALGQGPQFIFQYYEEEERQRGNFPDRFSGHQFPNYSSELNVNALLLGDSALYLCASGTGLASSYNEQFFGPGTRLTVL.

The sample holds a few counts of this clone. V and J are TRBV11-2 and TRBJ1-2; 7 bases fit TRBD1. The CDR3 is 14 residues long. CDR1 and CDR2 (germline): SGHAT, FQNNGV. Trimming cost V 5 bases and J 1 base; bases outside gene matches: 4. CDR3 sequence: CASSGDSLNYGYTF. Written as DNA, the CDR3 is TGTGCCAGCAGCGGGGACAGCCTTAACTATGGCTACACCTTC.

The chain has TRBV5-4 and TRBJ2-2; TRBD2 matches at 11 bases. V was clipped by 4 bases and J by 6 bases; unmatched bases: 14. The CDR3 consists of 18 residues. The V gene's germline CDR1 is SGHNT and CDR2 YYREEE (reference sequence). CDR3 nucleotides: TGTGCCAGCAGCGCTCCGCGGGGTAGCGGGGGGGCCTCCGGGGAGCTGTTTTTT. It codes for CASSAPRGSGGASGELFF.

The rearrangement uses TRBV4-3 and TRBJ2-1; no definite D call. Germline V lookup: CDR1 LGHNA, CDR2 YSLEER. The length of the CDR3 is 13 residues. V lost 4 bases and J lost 6, with 10 bases in between. The CDR3 spells CASSLLPGNEQFF. In DNA form, the CDR3 reads TGCGCCAGCAGCCTCCTCCCCGGCAATGAGCAGTTCTTC.

A single count supports this clone. The chain joins TRBV5-5 to TRBJ1-1, with D possibly TRBD1 on 5 matching bases. Trimming pared 0 bases from V and 4 bases from J, leaving 10 bases between. The length of the CDR3 is 14 residues. CDR1 is SGHKS and CDR2 is YYEKEE in the germline V gene (reference sequence). CDR3: CASSLVTGATEAFF. The CDR3 DNA is TGTGCCAGCAGCTTGGTCACTGGGGCCACTGAAGCTTTCTTT.

The chain links TRBV27 to TRBJ2-5, with TRBD1 matching 7 bases. The CDR3 loop spans 14 amino acids. The J segment lost 2 bases and the V segment lost 5 bases, leaving 5 bases of the junction unmatched. Germline CDR1 and CDR2: MNHEY and SMNVEV (reference sequence). DNA for the CDR3: TGTGCCAGCAGTCCACGCAGGGGGCAAGAGACCCAGTACTTC. This gives the protein CASSPRRGQETQYF.

This chain connects TRBV28 to TRBJ1-1; D is perhaps TRBD1 (5 bases). Trimming pared 7 bases from V and 5 bases from J, leaving 23 bases between. Germline loops: CDR1 MDHEN, CDR2 SYDVKM. The length of the CDR3 is 16 residues. The DNA for the CDR3 is TGTGCCAGCAATACCCCAACCGGGGGAACAAGGACTGAAGCTTTCTTT. Its translation is CASNTPTGGTRTEAFF.

This chain joins TRBV30 and TRBJ1-3; D gene ambiguous. V lost 1 base, J lost 6 bases, and 19 bases lay in between. Germline V lookup: CDR1 GTSNPN, CDR2 SVGIG (reference sequence). This CDR3 is built from 16 residues. The CDR3 sequence is CAWSEPLSPTLNTIYF. For the CDR3, the DNA is TGTGCCTGGAGTGAACCACTTTCCCCAACCCTAAACACCATATATTTT.

The chain employs TRBV2 and TRBJ1-1; D might be TRBD1 (5 bases). The germline V gene encodes CDR1 SNHLY and CDR2 FYNNEI. The CDR3 is 13 amino acids. Trimming removed 6 bases from V and 1 base from J, with 9 bases in between. The CDR3 reads CASSVTENTEAFF. The CDR3, as DNA: TGTGCCAGCAGCGTGACAGAGAACACTGAAGCTTTCTTT.

As DNA, the CDR3 is TGTGCCAGTAGTACTACAGGGTGGCGGAACACCGGGGAGCTGTTTTTT. Translating it yields CASSTTGWRNTGELFF. The chain is built from TRBV19 and TRBJ2-2; D is possibly TRBD1 (6 bases). The CDR3 runs 16 residues. V lost 4 bases to trimming and J lost 1 base, with 13 bases between them. CDR1 LNHDA and CDR2 SQIVND come from the germline V gene (reference sequence).

The J gene is TRBJ1-5, the V gene TRBV5-1, with TRBD1 as a possible D gene (6 bases). From germline, CDR1 is SGHRS and CDR2 YFSETQ. There are 14 residues in the CDR3. V lost 4 bases to trimming and J lost 3 bases, with 11 bases between them. The CDR3 reads CASSPGQHNQPQHF. The DNA for the CDR3 is TGCGCCAGCAGCCCTGGACAGCACAATCAGCCCCAGCATTTT.

CDR3 sequence reads: CASSLINTYNEQFF. CDR3 coding DNA: TGTGCCAGCAGCTTGATTAACACGTACAATGAGCAGTTCTTC. The chain uses TRBV7-9 and TRBJ2-1; D unresolved. Germline assignment: CDR1 SEHNR and CDR2 FQNEAQ (reference sequence). CDR3 length: 14 residues. Trimming removed 3 bases from V and 4 bases from J, with 10 bases in between. Variable domain in full (rest from reference TRBV7-9 and TRBJ2-1): DTGVSQNPRHKITKRGQNVTFRCDPISEHNRLYWYRQTLGQGPEFLTYFQNEAQLEKSRLLSDRFSAERPKGSFSTLEIQRTEQGDSAMYLCASSLINTYNEQFFGPGTRLTVL.